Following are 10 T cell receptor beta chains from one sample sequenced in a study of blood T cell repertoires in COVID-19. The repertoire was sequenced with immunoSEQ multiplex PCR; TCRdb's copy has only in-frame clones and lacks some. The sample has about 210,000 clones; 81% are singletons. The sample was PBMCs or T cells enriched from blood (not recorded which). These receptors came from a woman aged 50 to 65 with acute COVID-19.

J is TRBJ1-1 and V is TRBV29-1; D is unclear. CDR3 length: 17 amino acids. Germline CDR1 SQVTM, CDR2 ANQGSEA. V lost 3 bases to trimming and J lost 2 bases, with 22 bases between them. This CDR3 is CSVDGLRTNRPNTEAFF. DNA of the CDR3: TGCAGCGTTGATGGTTTGCGGACTAATCGGCCCAACACTGAAGCTTTCTTT.

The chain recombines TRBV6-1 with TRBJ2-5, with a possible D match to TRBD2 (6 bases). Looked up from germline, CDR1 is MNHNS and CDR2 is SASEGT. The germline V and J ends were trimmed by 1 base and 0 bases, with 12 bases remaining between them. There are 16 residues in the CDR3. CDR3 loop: CASSEGAGTYQETQYF. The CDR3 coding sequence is TGTGCCAGCAGTGAAGGGGCGGGGACGTACCAAGAGACCCAGTACTTC.

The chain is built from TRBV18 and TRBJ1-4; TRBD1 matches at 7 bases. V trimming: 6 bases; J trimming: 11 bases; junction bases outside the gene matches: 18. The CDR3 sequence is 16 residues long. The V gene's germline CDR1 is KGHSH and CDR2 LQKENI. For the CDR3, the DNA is TGTGCCAGCTCGCCAGAGAGGCGGCTAACAGGGGAGAAACTGTTTTTT. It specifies CASSPERRLTGEKLFF.

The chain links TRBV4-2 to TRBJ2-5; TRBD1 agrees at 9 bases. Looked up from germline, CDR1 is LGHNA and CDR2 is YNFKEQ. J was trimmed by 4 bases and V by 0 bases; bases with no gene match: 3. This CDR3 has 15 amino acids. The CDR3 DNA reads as TGTGCCAGCAGCCAAGATTCGGACAGGGGAGAGACCCAGTACTTC. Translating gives CASSQDSDRGETQYF.

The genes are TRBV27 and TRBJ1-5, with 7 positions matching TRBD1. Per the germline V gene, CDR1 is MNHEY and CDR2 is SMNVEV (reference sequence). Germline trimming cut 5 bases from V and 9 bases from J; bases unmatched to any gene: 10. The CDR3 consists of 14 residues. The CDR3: CASSQGGPKGPQHF. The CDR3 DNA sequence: TGTGCCAGCAGTCAAGGGGGCCCGAAGGGGCCCCAGCATTTT.

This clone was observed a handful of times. The CDR3 reads CASRLDSSYNSPLHF. The DNA of the CDR3 is TGCGCCAGCAGATTAGACAGTTCCTATAATTCACCCCTCCACTTT. V gene TRBV5-1 combines with J gene TRBJ1-6; D perhaps matches TRBD1 (5 bases). The CDR3 covers 15 residues. The germline V and J ends were trimmed by 5 bases and 1 base, with 10 bases remaining between them. Germline assignment: CDR1 SGHRS and CDR2 YFSETQ. The full variable domain, with the rest looked up from reference TRBV5-1 and TRBJ1-6, is KAGVTQTPRYLIKTRGQQVTLSCSPISGHRSVSWYQQTPGQGLQFLFEYFSETQRNKGNFPGRFSGRQFSNSRSEMNVSTLELGDSALYLCASRLDSSYNSPLHFGNGTRLTVT.

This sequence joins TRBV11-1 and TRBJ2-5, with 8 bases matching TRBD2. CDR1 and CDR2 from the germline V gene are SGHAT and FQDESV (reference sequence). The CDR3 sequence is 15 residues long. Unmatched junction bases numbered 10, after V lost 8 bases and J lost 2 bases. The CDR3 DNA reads TGTGCCAGCGGTCCAGGCGGGAGGACTCAAGAGACCCAGTACTTC. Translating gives CASGPGGRTQETQYF.

DNA for the CDR3: TGTGCCAGCAGCCGGACTGGGGAAGAGACCCAGTACTTC. Translating gives CASSRTGEETQYF. The genes are TRBV3-1 (or the pseudogene TRBV3-2) and TRBJ2-5, with a tentative D call TRBD2 (5 bases). The CDR3 covers 13 residues. The V gene's germline CDR1 is LGHDT and CDR2 YNNKEL (reference sequence). V was pared by 4 bases and J by 3 bases, with 9 bases between.

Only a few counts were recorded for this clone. The CDR3 sequence is CASSLGQGFSNQPQHF. CDR3 coding DNA: TGTGCCAGCAGCTTGGGACAGGGGTTCAGCAATCAGCCCCAGCATTTT. The chain employs TRBV7-2 and TRBJ1-5, with 10 bases aligning to TRBD1. This CDR3 is built from 16 residues. The V and J ends lost 3 bases and 1 base, in that order; junction bases with no gene match: 3. Looked up from germline, CDR1 is SGHTA and CDR2 is FQGNSA.

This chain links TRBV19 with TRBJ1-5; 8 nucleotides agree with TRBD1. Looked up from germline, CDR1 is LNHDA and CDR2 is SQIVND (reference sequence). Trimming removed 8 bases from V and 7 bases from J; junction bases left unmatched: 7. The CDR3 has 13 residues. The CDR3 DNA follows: TGTGCCAGTGGAAGACAGGGGAACCAGCCCCAGCATTTT. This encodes CASGRQGNQPQHF. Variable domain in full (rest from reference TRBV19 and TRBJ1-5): DGGITQSPKYLFRKEGQNVTLSCEQNLNHDAMYWYRQDPGQGLRLIYYSQIVNDFQKGDIAEGYSVSREKKESFPLTVTSAQKNPTAFYLCASGRQGNQPQHFGDGTRLSIL.